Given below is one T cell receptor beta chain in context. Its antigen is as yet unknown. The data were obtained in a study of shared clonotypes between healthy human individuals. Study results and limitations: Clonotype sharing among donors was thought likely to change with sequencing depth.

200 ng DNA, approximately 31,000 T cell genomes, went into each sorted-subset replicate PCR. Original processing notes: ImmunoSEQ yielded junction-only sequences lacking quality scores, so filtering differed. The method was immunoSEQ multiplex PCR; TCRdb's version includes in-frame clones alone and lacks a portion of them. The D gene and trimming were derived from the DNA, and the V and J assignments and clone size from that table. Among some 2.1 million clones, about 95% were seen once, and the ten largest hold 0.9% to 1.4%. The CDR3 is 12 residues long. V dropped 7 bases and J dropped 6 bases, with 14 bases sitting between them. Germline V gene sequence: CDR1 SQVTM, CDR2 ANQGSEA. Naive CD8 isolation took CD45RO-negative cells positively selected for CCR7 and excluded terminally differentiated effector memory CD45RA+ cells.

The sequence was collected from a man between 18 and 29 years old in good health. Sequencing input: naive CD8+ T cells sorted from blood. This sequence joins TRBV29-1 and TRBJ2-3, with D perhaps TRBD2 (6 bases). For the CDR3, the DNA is TGCAGCGCGGTGGAGGGTTATGATACGCAGTATTTT. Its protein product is CSAVEGYDTQYF.